Listed here is a single T cell receptor beta chain. Its antigen target is currently unknown. Nothing much larger sits one base from this clone, and base qualities are not available. This record comes from a study of T cell responses to AZD1222 COVID-19 vaccine (dated by TCRdb to the early 2020s). The study in broad terms: AZD1222 recipients given second doses at about 4 weeks or at about 12 weeks were pooled, since spike-specific TCR depth and breadth were not found to differ between the two schedules. A total of over 230 trial participants underwent TCR sequencing, of whom roughly 210 received two doses of AZD1222 and about 25 received two doses of the MenACWY control vaccine. Trial participants were enrolled by age into subgroups of 18-55, 56-69 and 70-plus years, and approximately 150, 30 and 60 TCR-sequenced participants, respectively, were included in these subgroups.

The CDR1 and CDR2 encoded by the germline V gene (reference sequence) are LNHDA and SQIVND. The CDR3 runs 17 amino acids, cysteine and phenylalanine included. Only CDR3 DNA remains: 51 bases, in frame from the first base. This specimen's time point label, interpreted: baseline before first vaccination. Vaccinee samples came from UK trials COV001 and COV002, including a single-blind randomized controlled phase 2/3 trial of AZD1222 (ChAdOx1 nCoV-19) in healthy adults. For TCRbeta chain sequencing, PBMC samples were collected from trial participants at day 0 and at day 28 after the second dose. General conclusions and limits of the study: The 56-69-year group was small, and its depth increase did not reach significance, likely because of low power. Nearly half of unique spike-specific TCRs reportedly recognized epitopes outside regions mutated in the B.1.351 and B.1.1.7 variants. Most participants were white British and females outnumbered males, and the authors suggested that clonal diversity may have been underestimated. Conclusions about previously exposed vaccinees are limited because only six or seven AZD1222 recipients were SARS-CoV-2 seropositive at baseline. After two AZD1222 doses, both the breadth and the depth of spike-specific TCRs were significantly higher than at day 0 and than in MenACWY recipients. CD4 TCRs associated with the vaccine covered the entire spike protein, and the dominant responses were in regions 160-218 and 743-854. No day 14 peak-response samples were available, so repertoires were characterized only after the peak T cell response.

The CDR3 regions of human TCRbeta chains were subjected to immunosequencing. The authors processed their data as follows. TCRs in the repertoires were matched against a reference library of SARS-CoV-2-specific TCRs that had been generated with the MIRA antigen-specificity platform. Breadth was defined as the fraction of unique TCRs that were SARS-CoV-2-associated. Depth was defined as the fraction of total T cells that were SARS-CoV-2-associated. Each spike-specific TCR was assigned to its reactive spike region and to a CD4 or CD8 class using the MIRA data. Log10-transformed breadth and depth values were compared by one-way ANOVA with Sidak's multiple comparisons tests. Entries here come from immuneACCESS through TCRdb and include only in-frame sequences with V and J called. Some clones fail to appear in such tables; in the studies checked, an unresolved V gene covers under half of the shortfall, and the cause of the remainder is unknown. V and J calls and clone size come straight from that table; D and trimming were deduced from the DNA. The sample table records 150,000 to 200,000 clones; more than 90% of these occur just once. The ten largest clonotypes hold 2.6% of the sample.

Material: peripheral blood, obtained on day 0 of AZD1222 vaccination. This TCR came from an adult in good health. The rearrangement joined TRBV19 to TRBJ2-5; TRBD2 lines up with 14 middle nucleotides. The J call is doubtful: the DNA matches TRBJ2-7 better. The base sequence is TGTGCCAGTAGTATGGGACTAGCGGGAGCCCGGTCCTACGAGCAGTACTTC. This codes for CASSMGLAGARSYEQYF.